The T cell receptor (beta chain) described here comes from a study of cytomegalovirus exposure and HLA in healthy donors. Data came from immunoSEQ multiplex PCR; TCRdb stores just in-frame clones and leaves some out. The sample lists 90,000 to 150,000 clones; roughly nine tenths were seen once. Whole-study results and caveats: Rare TCR sequences predominated, though certain public TCRs were found in many donors.

For this clone: What it recognizes is unknown.

The length of the CDR3 is 17 residues. The germline V gene has CDR1 SGHDT and CDR2 YYEEEE. After removal of 2 bases from V and 3 bases from J, the junction contained 13 bases not matched to a gene. The TCR sequence derives from a man younger than 35 in good health and CMV-seropositive. Sequencing was carried out using PBMCs. The V and J genes are TRBV5-6 and TRBJ1-1; 7 bases fit TRBD1. The CDR3 reads CASSFYPNRGSDTEAFF. In nucleotides, the CDR3 is TGTGCCAGCAGCTTTTATCCCAACAGGGGAAGTGACACTGAAGCTTTCTTT.